What follows is one T cell receptor beta chain and its context. TCRdb's copy holds only in-frame clones and misses some; the assay was immunoSEQ multiplex PCR. The data contain under 300,000 clones, about 89% of them seen just once; the ten biggest clones take up 1.5% to 2%. The data were obtained in a study of blood T cell repertoires in COVID-19. Study context: Sources were T cells, B-cell-depleted T cells, or PBMCs; the material itself was cDNA or gDNA.

There are 15 residues in the CDR3. Germline assignment: CDR1 MDHEN and CDR2 SYDVKM. The ends lost 4 bases at V and 4 bases at J; junction bases unmatched: 7. Across roughly 25 US areas, participants ranged in age from roughly 18 to 95 years. Categorization into cohorts depended on clinical history that participants reported. The study counted Cohort 3 donors as recovered given two negative PCRs, clearance, or symptom resolution. The rearrangement joins TRBV28 to TRBJ1-2, with 9 nucleotides matching TRBD1. This TCR was recovered from a young woman who had recovered from COVID-19. Sequences were obtained from PBMCs or T cells enriched from blood (not recorded which). CDR3 residues: CASSSRQGVPYGYTF. CDR3 bases: TGTGCCAGCAGTTCAAGACAGGGGGTCCCCTATGGCTACACCTTC.